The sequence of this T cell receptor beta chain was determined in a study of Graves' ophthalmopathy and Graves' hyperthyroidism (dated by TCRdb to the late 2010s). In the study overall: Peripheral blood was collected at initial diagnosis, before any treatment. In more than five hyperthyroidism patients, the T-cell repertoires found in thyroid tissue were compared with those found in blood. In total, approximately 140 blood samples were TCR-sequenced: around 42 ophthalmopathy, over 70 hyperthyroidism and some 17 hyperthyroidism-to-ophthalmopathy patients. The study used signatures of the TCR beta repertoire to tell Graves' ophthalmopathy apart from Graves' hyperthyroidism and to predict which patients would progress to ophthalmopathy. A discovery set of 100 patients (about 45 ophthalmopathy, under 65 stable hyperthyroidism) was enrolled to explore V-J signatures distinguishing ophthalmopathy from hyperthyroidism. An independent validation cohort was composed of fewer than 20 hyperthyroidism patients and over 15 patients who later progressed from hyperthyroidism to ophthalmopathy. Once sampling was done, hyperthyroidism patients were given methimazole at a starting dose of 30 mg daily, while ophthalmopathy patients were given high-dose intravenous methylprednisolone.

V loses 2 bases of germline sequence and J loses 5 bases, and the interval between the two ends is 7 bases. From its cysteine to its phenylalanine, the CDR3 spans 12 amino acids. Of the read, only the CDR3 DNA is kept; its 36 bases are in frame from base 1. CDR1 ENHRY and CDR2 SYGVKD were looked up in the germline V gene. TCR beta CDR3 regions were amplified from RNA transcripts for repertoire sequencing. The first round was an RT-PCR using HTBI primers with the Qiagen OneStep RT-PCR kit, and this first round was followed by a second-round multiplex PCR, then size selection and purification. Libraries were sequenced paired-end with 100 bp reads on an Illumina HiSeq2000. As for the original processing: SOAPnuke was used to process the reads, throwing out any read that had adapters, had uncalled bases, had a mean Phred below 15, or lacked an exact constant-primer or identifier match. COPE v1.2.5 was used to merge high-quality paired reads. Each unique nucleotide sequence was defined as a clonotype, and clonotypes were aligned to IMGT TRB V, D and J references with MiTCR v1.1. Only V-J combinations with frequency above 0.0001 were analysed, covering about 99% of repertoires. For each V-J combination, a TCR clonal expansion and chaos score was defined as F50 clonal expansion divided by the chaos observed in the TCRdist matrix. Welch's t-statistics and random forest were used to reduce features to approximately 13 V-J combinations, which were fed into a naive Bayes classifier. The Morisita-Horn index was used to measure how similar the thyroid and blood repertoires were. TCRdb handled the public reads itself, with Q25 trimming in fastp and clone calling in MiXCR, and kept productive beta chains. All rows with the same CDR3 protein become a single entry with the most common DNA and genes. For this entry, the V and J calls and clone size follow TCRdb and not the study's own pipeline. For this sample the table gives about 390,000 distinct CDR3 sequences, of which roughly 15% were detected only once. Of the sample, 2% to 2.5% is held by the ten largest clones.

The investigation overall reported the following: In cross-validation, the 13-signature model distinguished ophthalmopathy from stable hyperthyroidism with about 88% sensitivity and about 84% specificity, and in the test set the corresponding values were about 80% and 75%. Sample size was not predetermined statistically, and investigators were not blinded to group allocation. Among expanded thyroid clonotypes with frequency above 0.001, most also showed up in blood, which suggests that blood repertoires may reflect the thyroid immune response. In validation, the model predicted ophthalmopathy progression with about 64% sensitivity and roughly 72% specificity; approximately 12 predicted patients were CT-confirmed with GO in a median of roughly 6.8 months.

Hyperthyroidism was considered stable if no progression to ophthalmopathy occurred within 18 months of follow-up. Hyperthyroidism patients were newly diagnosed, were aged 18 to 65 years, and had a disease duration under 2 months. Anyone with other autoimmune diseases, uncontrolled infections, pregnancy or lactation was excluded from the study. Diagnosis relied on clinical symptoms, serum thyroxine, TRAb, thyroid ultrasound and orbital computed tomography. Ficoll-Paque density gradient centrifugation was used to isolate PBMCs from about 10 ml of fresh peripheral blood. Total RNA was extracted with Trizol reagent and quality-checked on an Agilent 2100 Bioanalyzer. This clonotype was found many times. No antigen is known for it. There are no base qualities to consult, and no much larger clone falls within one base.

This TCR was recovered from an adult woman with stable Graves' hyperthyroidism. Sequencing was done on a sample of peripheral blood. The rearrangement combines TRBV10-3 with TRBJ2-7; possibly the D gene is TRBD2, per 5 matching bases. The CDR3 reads CAISERGNEQYF. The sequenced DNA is TGTGCCATCAGTGAGAGAGGGAACGAGCAGTACTTC.